This passage covers 10 T cell receptor beta chains from one sample sequenced in a study of beta chain features in type 1 diabetes. Sequenced material consisted of expressed TCRB transcripts (all of the isolated RNA was reverse transcribed). Sequencing was performed with immunoSEQ multiplex PCR; in TCRdb, only in-frame clones are kept and a portion is missing. The data contain 600,000 to 700,000 clones, roughly an eighth of them seen just once; the ten biggest clones take up around 0.022%. These receptors' antigens are unknown. Findings and limits, study-wide: A moderate, significant TCRB CDR3 shortening appeared in type 1 diabetes across four CD4+ subsets.

The sample consisted of naive CD4+ T cells from blood. These receptors were taken from a man aged 18 to 30 with type 1 diabetes.

The chain employs TRBV10-1 and TRBJ2-1; D may be TRBD1 (5 bases). Germline V CDR1 and CDR2: WNHNN, SYGVQD (reference sequence). CDR3 length: 12 amino acids. Trimming stripped 3 bases from V and 6 bases from J, with 6 bases between. Here the CDR3 DNA reads TGCGCCAGCAGTGATAGGGGCAATGAGCAGTTCTTC. Protein product: CASSDRGNEQFF.

As regards this clone: This specimen includes other DNA sequences encoding the same CDR3. This chain joins TRBV28 and TRBJ2-3; D is perhaps TRBD2 (7 bases). The CDR3 totals 14 residues. Germline loops: CDR1 MDHEN, CDR2 SYDVKM. V was shortened by 4 bases and J by 2 bases, with 10 bases between the two germline ends. The CDR3 is CASSSGGATDTQYF. For the CDR3, the DNA is TGTGCCAGCAGTTCTGGGGGGGCCACAGATACGCAGTATTTT.

This clone was seen a few times. CDR3 amino acids: CAGRQQTSTGELFF. The CDR3 region has the DNA TGTGCCGGAAGACAGCAGACCTCCACCGGGGAGCTGTTTTTT. The genes are TRBV2 and TRBJ2-2, with D possibly TRBD1 on 5 matching bases. Trimming removed 11 bases from V and 4 bases from J, with 17 bases in between. Germline-derived CDR1 and CDR2 are SNHLY and FYNNEI. The CDR3 is 14 amino acids.

This clone has just a few counts. The V call is TRBV18, the J call TRBJ1-1, with D hard to call. CDR1 KGHSH and CDR2 LQKENI come from the germline V gene. Deletions cut 5 bases from V and 4 bases from J, with 11 bases between. This CDR3 comprises 13 residues. CDR3 in DNA: TGTGCCAGCTCAGAAGTTCAAGGCACTGAAGCTTTCTTT. This sequence encodes CASSEVQGTEAFF. The variable domain in full, completed from reference TRBV18 and TRBJ1-1, reads NAGVMQNPRHLVRRRGQEARLRCSPMKGHSHVYWYRQLPEEGLKFMVYLQKENIIDESGMPKERFSAEFPKEGPSILRIQQVVRGDSAAYFCASSEVQGTEAFFGQGTRLTVV.

In this sample, this clone turned up a few times. The DNA for the CDR3 is TGTGCCAGCAGCTTCGGTGACAGGGGCTGGGGGACTGAAGCTTTCTTT. Translating gives CASSFGDRGWGTEAFF. This sequence joins TRBV13 and TRBJ1-1, with 8 positions matching TRBD1. Trimming cost V 3 bases and J 5 bases; bases outside gene matches: 11. The germline V gene has CDR1 PRHDT and CDR2 FYEKMQ (reference sequence). The CDR3 loop spans 16 amino acids.

This clone was counted a few times. The rearrangement joins TRBV30 to TRBJ1-5; 7 bases are a match to TRBD1. Per germline, CDR1 GTSNPN and CDR2 SVGIG (reference sequence). V lost 4 bases to trimming and J lost 6 bases; unmatched junction nucleotides: 9. The CDR3 extends over 14 amino acids. CDR3 sequence reads: CAWTGGNQGQPQHF. The CDR3 coding sequence is TGTGCCTGGACAGGGGGAAATCAGGGTCAGCCCCAGCATTTT. The full variable domain, with the rest looked up from reference TRBV30 and TRBJ1-5, is SQTIHQWPATLVQPVGSPLSLECTVEGTSNPNLYWYRQAAGRGLQLLFYSVGIGQISSEVPQNLSASRPQDRQFILSSKKLLLSDSGFYLCAWTGGNQGQPQHFGDGTRLSIL.

The chain couples TRBV5-1 to TRBJ2-5; no clear D gene. The germline V and J ends were trimmed by 3 bases and 1 base, with 4 bases remaining between them. CDR1 and CDR2 (germline): SGHRS, YFSETQ. CDR3 length: 12 residues. Here the CDR3 reads CASSSPQETQYF. The CDR3 DNA reads as TGCGCCAGCAGCTCACCCCAAGAGACCCAGTACTTC.

This rearrangement joins TRBV5-1 to TRBJ2-1; TRBD1 or TRBD2 may be the D gene (6 bases each). The CDR3 length is 16 residues. CDR1 is SGHRS, CDR2 YFSETQ, per germline. V lost 4 bases and J lost 2, with 16 bases in between. CDR3 nucleotides: TGCGCCAGCAGCCCGGGGGCGGGCATAACCTACAATGAGCAGTTCTTC. Protein: CASSPGAGITYNEQFF.

The CDR3 here is CASSAGGIGNEQFF. The CDR3 region has the DNA TGTGCCAGCAGTGCCGGGGGCATTGGCAATGAGCAGTTCTTC. V usage is TRBV2 and J usage is TRBJ2-1; D could derive from TRBD1 or TRBD2 (6 bases each). The CDR3 spans 14 residues. Germline V CDR1 and CDR2: SNHLY, FYNNEI. V dropped 4 bases and J dropped 6 bases, with 13 bases sitting between them.

With respect to this clone: This sample also contains other DNA sequences that code for the same CDR3. The chain couples TRBV7-9 to TRBJ1-5; the match to TRBD1 covers 9 bases. Germline CDR1 is SEHNR and CDR2 is FQNEAQ (reference sequence). The trim removed 4 bases at V and 5 bases at J, leaving 3 bases unmatched. This CDR3 comprises 14 residues. The CDR3 DNA reads TGTGCCAGCAGCTCCGGACAGGGGTATCAGCCCCAGCATTTT. Its protein product is CASSSGQGYQPQHF.